A selection of T cell receptor beta chains follows, all from one sample in a study of human T cells and chemical hapten exposure. TCRdb recomputed calls from the RACE reads with MiXCR, one row per CDR3 protein. This sample carries 180,000 or so distinct CDR3 sequences, roughly 30% of them seen once, and the ten largest clones take less than 3%. The sample was whole blood, taken in connection with sensitization to the hapten diphenylcyclopropenone (DPC). Receptor source: a woman in her 30s with alopecia areata. Some clones in this sample may be carry-over from other donors' samples. The conserved cysteine and the conserved F or W are not part of the CDR3 here. D genes are given only for firm matches.

d_call v_call cdr3_length cdr3_aa
TRBD2 TRBV29-1 12 SVTFGGGANVLT
TRBD1 TRBV25-1 12 ASTPTGMNTEAF
. TRBV5-1 11 ASSVGTNNEQF
TRBD1 TRBV4-3 17 ASSQDSSDRGRTPYGYT
. TRBV4-1 12 ASSQDTNTDTQY
. TRBV20-1 13 SAHPPQGRQETQY
. TRBV7-3 14 ASSRGGGLEADTQY
. TRBV20-1 12 SAKATPGIGGYT
. TRBV7-2 13 ASSSPTSNTGELF
TRBD1 TRBV7-2 13 ASSLLQGAGQPQH
. TRBV3-1 14 ASSQSMTAGGDGYT
TRBD1 TRBV20-1 14 SARVSGRGSNTEAF
. TRBV4-1 12 ASSRPDGLAEAF
TRBD2 TRBV9 12 ASSGSTSENIQY
TRBD1 TRBV9 10 ASSLPGTGIY
TRBD1 TRBV3-1 15 ASSQALQGAGANVLT
TRBD1 TRBV5-1 13 ASSMGQGKSYGYT
. TRBV7-9 13 ASSHVAVLDYEQY
. TRBV28 14 ASSLGPQAAYTEAF
. TRBV7-9 10 ASSTDSYGYT
TRBD2 TRBV4-3 13 ASRQGTSGSYEQY
. TRBV4-3 15 ASSQEFPPVGTDTQY
. TRBV3-1 12 ASSQGTRQETQY
. TRBV4-1 13 ASSQAQVSGNTIY
TRBD1 TRBV28 12 ASRLGQGFGELF
. TRBV29-1 13 SVRPTLTMNTEAF
. TRBV28 15 ASSFASSTASNSPLH
TRBD1 TRBV29-1 14 SVARADREVTGELF
. TRBV19 12 ASHRQTTNEKLF
. TRBV2 12 ASSPEARPNEQF
. TRBV10-3 15 AISESSLGSHGSPLH
. TRBV10-3 9 AAQGGEKLF
. TRBV20-1 14 SARGRRSLTYNEQF
TRBD1 TRBV20-1 13 SATGEGDRDEKLF
. TRBV19 14 ASSSHGQGRNQPQH
TRBD2 TRBV28 11 ASIASGTNEQF
TRBD2 TRBV20-1 9 SAWGGNEQF
. TRBV20-1 12 SARERTRNQPQH
TRBD2 TRBV9 14 ASSELLAGYLHEQF
. TRBV11-2 11 ASSLEGVNIQY
. TRBV20-1 12 SASYGTWSYEQY
. TRBV19 13 ASTSGGRGQETQY
TRBD2 TRBV11-2 15 ASSFVEGLGNPYEQY
TRBD1 TRBV27 14 ASSRTGGTGNYGYT
TRBD2 TRBV7-3 12 ASSLSGGVDTQY
. TRBV6-5 12 ASSTGWTTDTQY
TRBD1 TRBV5-5 13 ASSTDRGGHQPQH
TRBD1 TRBV9 13 ASRRRGTGGDTQY
. TRBV7-2 14 ASSLGSGTGITEAF
. TRBV9 12 ASSVGASSYEQY
. TRBV7-9 10 ASIRGEGEQY
. TRBV7-2 13 ASSPVWAAYNEQF
. TRBV2 14 ASSEQASTLSDEQF
. TRBV28 12 ASTFSGQKGGQY
. TRBV25-1 10 ASTRDGAPEY